These 3 T cell receptor beta chains were sequenced from one sample in a study of blood T cell repertoires in COVID-19. Profiled with immunoSEQ multiplex PCR; TCRdb holds only in-frame clones, not every one. Of about 170,000 clones listed, around 90% are singletons. Specimen: peripheral blood. The receptor source for this set is a man aged 55-75 years with COVID-19, enrolled during active disease.

This clone appeared a single time. The J gene is TRBJ1-1, the V gene TRBV30; tentative D call: TRBD1 (6 bases). The germline V gene has CDR1 GTSNPN and CDR2 SVGIG (reference sequence). V lost 3 bases and J 0 bases, leaving 11 bases between the germline ends. The CDR3 has 14 amino acids. CDR3 nucleotide sequence: TGTGCCTGGAGCAAGGACAGCTTGAACACTGAAGCTTTCTTT. Translated: CAWSKDSLNTEAFF.

The chain links TRBV19 to TRBJ2-2, with a possible D match to TRBD2 (8 bases). Germline CDR1 reads LNHDA; CDR2 reads SQIVND (reference sequence). The length of the CDR3 is 17 residues. Trimming shortened V by 3 bases and J by 5 bases, and 19 bases separated the two germline ends. The CDR3 DNA sequence: TGTGCCAGTAGTATGAAGGTAGCGGGGACAGCGACCGGGGAGCTGTTTTTT. It codes for CASSMKVAGTATGELFF.

The chain carries TRBV7-3 and TRBJ2-7, with TRBD2 matching over 8 bases. Germline-derived CDR1 and CDR2 are SGHTA and FQGTGA. This CDR3 has 15 residues. With V trimmed by 5 bases and J by 4 bases, 10 bases remained unmatched. The CDR3 bases are TGTGCCAGCAGCGTCGCGAAGCGGGAGCGATACGAGCAGTACTTC. Translating it yields CASSVAKRERYEQYF.